The 25 T cell receptor beta chains presented below share a single source sample, sequenced in a study of cytomegalovirus exposure and HLA in healthy donors. 60 Vbeta and 13 Jbeta primers were used in PCR. Using immunoSEQ multiplex PCR, the repertoire was profiled, and TCRdb retains in-frame clones only, with some absent. Counted here are about 130,000 clones, over 15% occurring once; the ten biggest clones make up roughly 2.7%. The material sequenced was PBMCs. Receptor source: a female donor in good health and CMV-seropositive.

This chain connects TRBV7-2 to TRBJ2-1; possibly TRBD2 for D (5 bases). The CDR3 is made up of 15 amino acids. CDR1 and CDR2 (germline): SGHTA, FQGNSA. The V gene lost 2 bases and the J gene lost 8 bases, with 16 bases spanning the gap. The CDR3 DNA reads TGTGCCAGCAGCTTAACCCGACCAGCGGCGCATGAGCAGTTCTTC. It is translated as CASSLTRPAAHEQFF.

The chain has TRBV6-5 and TRBJ1-2; D uncertain. Germline V gene data show CDR1 as MNHEY and CDR2 as SVGAGI. The V gene lost 0 bases and the J gene lost 5 bases, with 7 bases spanning the gap. CDR3 length equals 13 residues. CDR3 nucleotides: TGTGCCAGCAGTTACTCTCGCAGTTATGGCTACACCTTC. Translation gives CASSYSRSYGYTF.

This chain connects TRBV6-6 to TRBJ2-7, with D perhaps TRBD2 (5 bases). This CDR3 has 12 amino acids. The germline V gene encodes CDR1 MNHNY and CDR2 SVGAGI (reference sequence). The V gene lost 5 bases and the J gene lost 2 bases, with 7 bases spanning the gap. This CDR3 is CASSQRTYEQYF. CDR3 bases: TGTGCCAGCAGTCAGCGGACCTACGAGCAGTACTTC.

The chain recombines TRBV19 with TRBJ1-5; tentatively, D is TRBD1 (6 bases). CDR3 length: 17 residues. The V end lost 5 bases, the J end lost 3 bases, and 20 bases lay between the germline ends. Looked up from germline, CDR1 is LNHDA and CDR2 is SQIVND (reference sequence). In nucleotides, the CDR3 is TGTGCCAGTAGTTCGACAGGCTCCAACTTTATCAATCAGCCCCAGCATTTT. It translates to CASSSTGSNFINQPQHF. Full variable domain (rest looked up from reference TRBV19 and TRBJ1-5): DGGITQSPKYLFRKEGQNVTLSCEQNLNHDAMYWYRQDPGQGLRLIYYSQIVNDFQKGDIAEGYSVSREKKESFPLTVTSAQKNPTAFYLCASSSTGSNFINQPQHFGDGTRLSIL.

This clone has only a few counts. The genes are TRBV9 and TRBJ1-1; D remains ambiguous. Trimming stripped 0 bases from V and 7 bases from J, with 13 bases between. The CDR3 has 14 amino acids. Per the germline V gene, CDR1 is SGDLS and CDR2 is YYNGEE. Here the CDR3 reads CASSVASSIGEAFF. CDR3 in DNA: TGTGCCAGCAGCGTAGCTAGCAGCATTGGTGAAGCTTTCTTT.

The J gene is TRBJ1-3, the V gene TRBV5-1; D is unclear. In germline, CDR1 is SGHRS, CDR2 YFSETQ. Trimming left V 0 bases short and J 4 bases short, with 5 bases between. The CDR3 contains 13 residues. CDR3: CASSLGEGNTIYF. CDR3 sequence (DNA): TGCGCCAGCAGCTTGGGAGAGGGAAACACCATATATTTT.

V usage is TRBV28 and J usage is TRBJ2-7; 7 bases line up with TRBD1. The V and J ends lost 5 bases and 2 bases, in that order; junction bases with no gene match: 9. The CDR3 contains 15 residues. Germline V gene sequence: CDR1 MDHEN, CDR2 SYDVKM. The CDR3 sequence is CASSLTSTGTYEQYF. CDR3 DNA sequence: TGTGCCAGCAGTCTGACGTCGACAGGGACCTACGAGCAGTACTTC.

The CDR3 is CASSSAPYFTGENEKLFF. DNA for the CDR3: TGTGCCAGCAGTTCCGCTCCCTACTTCACAGGGGAAAATGAAAAACTGTTTTTT. The chain couples TRBV28 to TRBJ1-4; 7 nucleotides line up with TRBD1. With 4 bases clipped from V and 5 bases from J, the junction kept 16 bases outside the gene matches. Germline assignment: CDR1 MDHEN and CDR2 SYDVKM. This CDR3 comprises 18 residues.

Only a few counts were recorded for this clone. V usage is TRBV15 and J usage is TRBJ2-7; D perhaps matches TRBD2 (5 bases). V was shortened by 1 base and J by 5 bases, with 24 bases between the two germline ends. The CDR3 sequence is 18 residues long. Germline V gene data show CDR1 as LNHNV and CDR2 as YYDKDF (reference sequence). The CDR3 DNA is TGTGCCACCAGCAGAGTATCCCCCAGTAGGACTCCTTACCACGAGCAGTACTTC. This translates into CATSRVSPSRTPYHEQYF.

The chain employs TRBV11-2 and TRBJ2-2, with D hard to call. V lost 0 bases to trimming and J lost 4 bases, with 12 bases between them. Germline assignment: CDR1 SGHAT and CDR2 FQNNGV. CDR3 length equals 16 residues. This CDR3 is CASSLDLYRSTGELFF. As DNA, the CDR3 is TGTGCCAGCAGCTTAGACCTTTACAGAAGCACCGGGGAGCTGTTTTTT.

This clone was seen more than once but under ten times. The chain couples TRBV30 to TRBJ1-2; possibly TRBD1 for D (6 bases). The germline V gene has CDR1 GTSNPN and CDR2 SVGIG (reference sequence). The CDR3 is 12 residues long. V was pared by 4 bases and J by 3 bases, with 9 bases between. The CDR3 here is CAWTGDYYGYTF. The CDR3 region has the DNA TGTGCCTGGACAGGGGATTACTATGGCTACACCTTC.

This clone was observed a few times. V usage is TRBV28 and J usage is TRBJ1-1; D not resolved. CDR3 length equals 13 residues. V lost 6 bases and J lost 3, with 11 bases in between. Germline CDR1 MDHEN, CDR2 SYDVKM. The CDR3, as DNA: TGTGCCAGCAGCCTAGACCCTTACACTGAAGCTTTCTTT. Translating gives CASSLDPYTEAFF. The entire variable domain, with the rest obtained from reference TRBV28 and TRBJ1-1, is as follows: DVKVTQSSRYLVKRTGEKVFLECVQDMDHENMFWYRQDPGLGLRLIYFSYDVKMKEKGDIPEGYSVSREKKERFSLILESASTNQTSMYLCASSLDPYTEAFFGQGTRLTVV.

This clone was seen a handful of times. The gene calls are TRBV5-4 and TRBJ1-1; tentatively, D is TRBD1 (6 bases). This CDR3 is 14 amino acids long. CDR1 is SGHNT and CDR2 is YYREEE in the germline V gene (reference sequence). Trimming cost V 1 base and J 6 bases, with 13 bases left between them. The chain's CDR3 is CASSLLSRGAEAFF. DNA for the CDR3: TGTGCCAGCAGCTTGTTATCCAGGGGCGCTGAAGCTTTCTTT.

This clone has more than one count but fewer than ten. V usage is TRBV9 and J usage is TRBJ2-5; a possible D gene is TRBD2 (5 bases). Germline loops: CDR1 SGDLS, CDR2 YYNGEE. V lost 3 bases, J lost 3 bases, and 18 bases lay in between. The CDR3 consists of 16 residues. The CDR3 is CASSATGLGRKETQYF. Written as DNA, the CDR3 is TGTGCCAGCAGCGCGACCGGACTGGGTCGAAAAGAGACCCAGTACTTC.

The chain employs TRBV15 and TRBJ1-2, with D possibly being TRBD1 (5 bases). Trimming removed 1 base from V and 8 bases from J, with 23 bases in between. The V gene's germline CDR1 is LNHNV and CDR2 YYDKDF (reference sequence). The CDR3 sequence is 17 residues long. As DNA, the CDR3 is TGTGCCACCAGCAGAGGACGGTTCTTAGCCGACAGTGACGGCTACACCTTC. Protein: CATSRGRFLADSDGYTF. Drawing the rest from reference TRBV15 and TRBJ1-2, the complete variable domain is DAMVIQNPRYQVTQFGKPVTLSCSQTLNHNVMYWYQQKSSQAPKLLFHYYDKDFNNEADTPDNFQSRRPNTSFCFLDIRSPGLGDTAMYLCATSRGRFLADSDGYTFGSGTRLTVV.

Only a few counts were recorded for this clone. This chain connects TRBV6-5 to TRBJ2-1; no firm D call. V lost 0 bases, J lost 2 bases, and 11 bases lay in between. The CDR3 loop spans 16 amino acids. Germline CDR1 and CDR2: MNHEY and SVGAGI. DNA of the CDR3: TGTGCCAGCAGTTACTCTGCGGAGACTCCCTACAATGAGCAGTTCTTC. Its protein is CASSYSAETPYNEQFF.

This clone turned up a few times. In nucleotides, the CDR3 is TGTGCCAGTAGTAGGACAGGGTTAGGCACCGGGGAGCTGTTTTTT. Amino acids: CASSRTGLGTGELFF. The rearrangement joins TRBV19 to TRBJ2-2; 8 bases align to TRBD1. Trimming at V came to 4 bases and at J to 4 bases, leaving 5 bases not matched to a gene. CDR1 and CDR2 from the germline V gene are LNHDA and SQIVND (reference sequence). The CDR3 spans 15 residues.

J is TRBJ1-1 and V is TRBV27; 7 nucleotides match TRBD1. After removal of 0 bases from V and 1 base from J, the junction contained 5 bases not matched to a gene. Per germline, CDR1 MNHEY and CDR2 SMNVEV (reference sequence). The CDR3 sequence is 16 residues long. The CDR3 sequence is CASSLSSGTANTEAFF. In DNA, the CDR3 is TGTGCCAGCAGTTTATCATCCGGGACAGCGAACACTGAAGCTTTCTTT.

The V call is TRBV18, the J call TRBJ1-2; TRBD1 agrees at 7 bases. Germline CDR1 and CDR2: KGHSH and LQKENI. This CDR3 spans 15 amino acids. J gave up 6 bases and V 5 bases, and 12 bases lay outside the gene matches. In DNA, the CDR3 is TGTGCCAGCTCATCTGGGCGACAGGGATATCATGGCTACACCTTC. Amino acids: CASSSGRQGYHGYTF.

J is TRBJ1-2 and V is TRBV5-1; D gene uncertain. Germline V lookup: CDR1 SGHRS, CDR2 YFSETQ. The CDR3 runs 14 residues. V was clipped by 0 bases and J by 7 bases, with 13 bases between them. The CDR3 DNA follows: TGCGCCAGCAGCTTGGAGTACAGCTTGCTTGGCTACACCTTC. This codes for CASSLEYSLLGYTF.

This clone was observed a handful of times. The chain has TRBV28 and TRBJ2-7, with 8 positions matching TRBD1. The CDR3 consists of 17 residues. V shed 1 base, J shed 3 bases, and the junction held 11 bases outside the gene matches. Per germline, CDR1 MDHEN and CDR2 SYDVKM. CDR3 sequence (DNA): TGTGCCAGCAGTTTATCGGCAGGGGGCGAAAGCGGCTACGAGCAGTACTTC. Protein sequence: CASSLSAGGESGYEQYF. Full variable domain (rest looked up from reference TRBV28 and TRBJ2-7): DVKVTQSSRYLVKRTGEKVFLECVQDMDHENMFWYRQDPGLGLRLIYFSYDVKMKEKGDIPEGYSVSREKKERFSLILESASTNQTSMYLCASSLSAGGESGYEQYFGPGTRLTVT.

CDR3 coding DNA: TGTGCCAGCAGAACCGACAGTAGCTCTGGAAACACCATATATTTT. It yields the protein CASRTDSSSGNTIYF. This chain connects TRBV6-5 to TRBJ1-3; possible D gene TRBD1, 5 bases. Trimming removed 6 bases from V and 0 bases from J, with 12 bases in between. The germline CDR1 and CDR2 sequences are MNHEY and SVGAGI. The CDR3 loop spans 15 amino acids.

This sequence joins TRBV10-1 and TRBJ1-5, with 7 positions matching TRBD1. The V gene's germline CDR1 is WNHNN and CDR2 SYGVQD (reference sequence). CDR3 length: 17 amino acids. J lost 0 bases, V lost 10 bases, and 15 bases had no gene match. The CDR3 loop is CAITSGQLHYSNQPQHF. The CDR3 nucleotides read TGCGCCATAACCTCGGGACAGCTACACTATAGCAATCAGCCCCAGCATTTT.

The V call is TRBV14, the J call TRBJ2-5; 10 bases match TRBD2. CDR1 is SGHDN, CDR2 FVKESK, per germline. Trimming cost V 3 bases and J 1 base; bases outside gene matches: 8. This CDR3 comprises 17 residues. Here the CDR3 DNA reads TGTGCCAGCAGCCATGGGTTTAGCGGGGGGACCCAAGAGACCCAGTACTTC. The encoded protein is CASSHGFSGGTQETQYF.

This clone was picked up a small number of times. The J gene is TRBJ1-3, the V gene TRBV28; D ambiguous. This CDR3 region has 14 residues. V lost 8 bases and J lost 1, with 12 bases in between. Germline assignment: CDR1 MDHEN and CDR2 SYDVKM. DNA of the CDR3: TGTGCCAGCGGGAGAGGGAATTCTGGAAACACCATATATTTT. The encoded protein is CASGRGNSGNTIYF.